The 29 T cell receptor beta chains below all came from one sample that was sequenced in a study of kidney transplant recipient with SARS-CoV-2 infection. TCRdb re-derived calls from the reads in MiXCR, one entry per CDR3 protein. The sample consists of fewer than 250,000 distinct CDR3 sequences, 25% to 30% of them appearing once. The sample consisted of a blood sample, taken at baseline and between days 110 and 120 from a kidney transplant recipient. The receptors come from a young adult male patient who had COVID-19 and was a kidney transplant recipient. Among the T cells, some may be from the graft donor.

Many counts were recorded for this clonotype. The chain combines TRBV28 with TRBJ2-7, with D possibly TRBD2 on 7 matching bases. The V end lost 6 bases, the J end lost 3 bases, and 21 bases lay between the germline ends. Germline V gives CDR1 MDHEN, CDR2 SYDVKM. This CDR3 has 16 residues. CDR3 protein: CASRARAGALHYEQYF. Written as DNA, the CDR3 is TGTGCCAGCAGGGCCCGTGCGGGGGCCCTTCACTACGAGCAGTACTTC.

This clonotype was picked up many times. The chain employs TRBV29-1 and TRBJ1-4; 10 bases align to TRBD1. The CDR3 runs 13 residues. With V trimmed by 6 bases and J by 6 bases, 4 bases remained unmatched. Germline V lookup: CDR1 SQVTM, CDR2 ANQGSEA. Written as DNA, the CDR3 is TGCAGCGTGGTTGGACAGGGGGATGAAAAACTGTTTTTT. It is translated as CSVVGQGDEKLFF. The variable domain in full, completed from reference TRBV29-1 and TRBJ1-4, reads SAVISQKPSRDICQRGTSLTIQCQVDSQVTMMFWYRQQPGQSLTLIATANQGSEATYESGFVIDKFPISRPNLTFSTLTVSNMSPEDSSIYLCSVVGQGDEKLFFGSGTQLSVL.

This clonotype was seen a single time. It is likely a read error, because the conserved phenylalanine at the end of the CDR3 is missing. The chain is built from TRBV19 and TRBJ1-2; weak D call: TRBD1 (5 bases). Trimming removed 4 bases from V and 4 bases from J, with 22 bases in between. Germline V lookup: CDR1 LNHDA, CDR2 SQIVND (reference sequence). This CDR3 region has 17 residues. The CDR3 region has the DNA TGTGCCAGTAGTACCTCAAGGACAAATCGAAAGACCTATGGCTACACCTCC. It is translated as CASSTSRTNRKTYGYTS.

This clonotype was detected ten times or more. CDR3 DNA: TGCAGTGCTAAGCCGGGACTATTCTACGAGCAGTACTTC. Protein product: CSAKPGLFYEQYF. This rearrangement joins TRBV20-1 to TRBJ2-7, with 7 nucleotides matching TRBD2. Losses at the gene ends were 4 bases for V and 3 bases for J; bases not matched to a gene: 6. The CDR3 consists of 13 residues. Germline assignment: CDR1 DFQATT and CDR2 SNEGSKA (reference sequence).

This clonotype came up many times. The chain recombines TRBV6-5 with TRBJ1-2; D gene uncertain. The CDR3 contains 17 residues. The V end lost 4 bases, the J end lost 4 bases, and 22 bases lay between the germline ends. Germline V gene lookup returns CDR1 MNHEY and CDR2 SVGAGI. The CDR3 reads CASSSSYSMRKTYGYTF. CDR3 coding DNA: TGTGCCAGCAGTTCCAGTTACTCTATGCGAAAGACCTATGGCTACACCTTC.

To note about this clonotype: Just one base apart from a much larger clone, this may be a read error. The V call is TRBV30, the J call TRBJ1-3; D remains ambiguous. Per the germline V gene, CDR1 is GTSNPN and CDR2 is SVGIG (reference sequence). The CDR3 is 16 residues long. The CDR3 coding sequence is TGTGCCTGGAGTGTAAGTCCTCAGCACTCTGGAAACATCATATATTTT. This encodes CAWSVSPQHSGNIIYF. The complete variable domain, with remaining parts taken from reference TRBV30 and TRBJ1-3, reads SQTIHQWPATLVQPVGSPLSLECTVEGTSNPNLYWYRQAAGRGLQLLFYSVGIGQISSEVPQNLSASRPQDRQFILSSKKLLLSDSGFYLCAWSVSPQHSGNIIYFGEGSWLTVV.

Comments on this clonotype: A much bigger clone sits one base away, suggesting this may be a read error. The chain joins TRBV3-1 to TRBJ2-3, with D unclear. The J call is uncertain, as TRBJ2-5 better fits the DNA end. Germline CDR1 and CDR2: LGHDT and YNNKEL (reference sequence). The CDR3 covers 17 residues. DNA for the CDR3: TGTGCCAACAGCGAGCTCCGTCCCATTTCTTTCTCTGAGACCCAGTACTTC. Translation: CANSELRPISFSETQYF.

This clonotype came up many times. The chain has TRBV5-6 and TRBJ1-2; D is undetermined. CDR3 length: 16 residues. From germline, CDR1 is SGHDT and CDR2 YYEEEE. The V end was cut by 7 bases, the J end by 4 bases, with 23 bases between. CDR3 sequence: CASWRNNSRKTYGYTF. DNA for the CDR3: TGTGCCAGCTGGAGAAACAATAGTCGAAAGACCTATGGCTACACCTTC.

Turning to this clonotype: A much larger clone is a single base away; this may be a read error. This chain's CDR3 is CSVVYLAGGAYDQYF. DNA of the CDR3: TGCAGCGTTGTATACCTAGCGGGAGGGGCCTACGATCAGTACTTC. The rearrangement uses TRBV29-1 and TRBJ2-7; TRBD2 aligns across 12 bases. CDR1 and CDR2 from the germline V gene are SQVTM and ANQGSEA. The CDR3 has 15 amino acids.

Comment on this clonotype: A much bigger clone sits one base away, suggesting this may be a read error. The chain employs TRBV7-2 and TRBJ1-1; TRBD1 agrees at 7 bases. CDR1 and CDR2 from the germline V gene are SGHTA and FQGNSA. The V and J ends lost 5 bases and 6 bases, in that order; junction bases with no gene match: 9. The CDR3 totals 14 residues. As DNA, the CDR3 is TGTGCCAGCAGCGCGCACCAGGGGGGCGCTGAAGCTTTCTTT. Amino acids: CASSAHQGGAEAFF. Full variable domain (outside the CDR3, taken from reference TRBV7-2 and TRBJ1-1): GAGVSQSPSNKVTEKGKDVELRCDPISGHTALYWYRQSLGQGLEFLIYFQGNSAPDKSGLPSDRFSAERTGGSVSTLTIQRTQQEDSAVYLCASSAHQGGAEAFFGQGTRLTVV.

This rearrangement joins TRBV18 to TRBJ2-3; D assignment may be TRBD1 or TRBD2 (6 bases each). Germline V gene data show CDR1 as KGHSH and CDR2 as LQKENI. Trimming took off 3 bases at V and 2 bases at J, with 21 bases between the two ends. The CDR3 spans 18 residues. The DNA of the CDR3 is TGTGCCAGCTCACCCCTTTCGGGGACGGGGGCCTACACAGATACGCAGTATTTT. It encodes CASSPLSGTGAYTDTQYF.

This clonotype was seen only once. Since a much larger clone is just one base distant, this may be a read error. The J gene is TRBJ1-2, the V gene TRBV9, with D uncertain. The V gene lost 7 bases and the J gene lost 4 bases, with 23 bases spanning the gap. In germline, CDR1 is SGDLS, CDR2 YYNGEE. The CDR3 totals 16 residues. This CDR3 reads CASVRKYSRKIYGYTF. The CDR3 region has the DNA TGTGCCAGCGTACGAAAGTACTCAAGAAAGATCTATGGCTACACCTTC. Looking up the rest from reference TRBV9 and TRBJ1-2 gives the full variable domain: DSGVTQTPKHLITATGQRVTLRCSPRSGDLSVYWYQQSLDQGLQFLIQYYNGEERAKGNILERFSAQQFPDLHSELNLSSLELGDSALYFCASVRKYSRKIYGYTFGSGTRLTVV.

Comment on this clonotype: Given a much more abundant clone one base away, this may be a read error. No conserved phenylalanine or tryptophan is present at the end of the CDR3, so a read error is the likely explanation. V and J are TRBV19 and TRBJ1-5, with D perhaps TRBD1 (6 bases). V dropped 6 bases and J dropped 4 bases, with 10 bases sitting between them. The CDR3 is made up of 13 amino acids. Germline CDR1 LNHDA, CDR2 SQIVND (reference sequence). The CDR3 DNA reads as TGTGCCAGTAGGGATCAGGGGAATCAGCCCCAGCATTAT. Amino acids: CASRDQGNQPQHY.

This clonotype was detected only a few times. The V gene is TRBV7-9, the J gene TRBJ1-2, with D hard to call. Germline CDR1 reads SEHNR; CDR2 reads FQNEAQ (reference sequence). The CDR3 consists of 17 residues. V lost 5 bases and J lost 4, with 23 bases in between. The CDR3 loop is CASSRTTYHGKTYGYTF. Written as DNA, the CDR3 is TGTGCCAGCAGCCGGACGACATACCATGGAAAGACCTATGGCTACACCTTC.

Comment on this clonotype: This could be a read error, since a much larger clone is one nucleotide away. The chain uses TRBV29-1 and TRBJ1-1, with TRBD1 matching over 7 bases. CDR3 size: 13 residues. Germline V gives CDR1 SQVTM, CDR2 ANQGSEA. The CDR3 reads CGVDKGAQTEAFF. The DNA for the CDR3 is TGCGGCGTTGATAAGGGGGCGCAGACTGAAGCTTTCTTT.

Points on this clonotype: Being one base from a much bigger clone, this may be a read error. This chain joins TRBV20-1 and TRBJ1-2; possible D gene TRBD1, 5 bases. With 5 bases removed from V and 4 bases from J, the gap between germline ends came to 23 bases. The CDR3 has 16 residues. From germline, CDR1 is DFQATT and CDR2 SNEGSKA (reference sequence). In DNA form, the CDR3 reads TGCAGTGCTGCAGGGACGCTGTTTCGAAGGACCTATGGCTACACCTTC. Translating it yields CSAAGTLFRRTYGYTF.

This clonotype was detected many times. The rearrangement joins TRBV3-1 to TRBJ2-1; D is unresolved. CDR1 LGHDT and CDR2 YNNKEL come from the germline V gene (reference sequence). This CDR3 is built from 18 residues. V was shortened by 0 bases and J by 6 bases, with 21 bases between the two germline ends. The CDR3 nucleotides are TGTGCCAGCAGCCAAGATCTCGGTAGTCCAGTCCGTGGCAATGAGCAGTTCTTC. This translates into CASSQDLGSPVRGNEQFF.

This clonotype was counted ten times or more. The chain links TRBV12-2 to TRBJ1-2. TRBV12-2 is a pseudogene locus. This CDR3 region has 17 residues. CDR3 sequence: CASRKPMTPRKTYGYTF. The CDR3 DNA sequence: TGTGCAAGTCGCAAACCTATGACTCCACGAAAGACCTATGGCTACACCTTC.

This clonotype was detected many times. The CDR3 DNA reads as TGTGCCAGCAGTGAAAAGGGCGACTATGGCTACACCTTC. Translation gives CASSEKGDYGYTF. The rearrangement links TRBV2 to TRBJ1-2; D remains unclear. This CDR3 contains 13 residues. Trimming shortened V by 2 bases and J by 3 bases, and 7 bases separated the two germline ends. Germline assignment: CDR1 SNHLY and CDR2 FYNNEI.

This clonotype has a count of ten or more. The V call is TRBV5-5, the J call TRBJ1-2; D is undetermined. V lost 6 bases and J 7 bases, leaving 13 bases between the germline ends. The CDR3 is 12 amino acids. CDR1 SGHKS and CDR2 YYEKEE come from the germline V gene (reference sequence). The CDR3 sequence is CASTSSRIGYTF. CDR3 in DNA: TGTGCCAGCACCTCTTCCCGGATTGGCTACACCTTC. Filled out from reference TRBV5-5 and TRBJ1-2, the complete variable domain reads DAGVTQSPTHLIKTRGQQVTLRCSPISGHKSVSWYQQVLGQGPQFIFQYYEKEERGRGNFPDRFSARQFPNYSSELNVNALLLGDSALYLCASTSSRIGYTFGSGTRLTVV.

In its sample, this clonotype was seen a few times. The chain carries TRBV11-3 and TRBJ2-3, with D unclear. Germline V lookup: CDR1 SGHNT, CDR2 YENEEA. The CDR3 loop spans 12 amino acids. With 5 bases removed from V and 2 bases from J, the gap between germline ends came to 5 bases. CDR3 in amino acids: CASSKNTDTQYF. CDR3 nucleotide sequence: TGTGCCAGCAGCAAAAACACAGATACGCAGTATTTT.

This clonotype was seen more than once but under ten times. The CDR3 DNA sequence: TGTGCCAGCAGCTTAGTTTTCTTGGGACAGGGGCTTAAAGAGACCCAGTACTTC. It yields the protein CASSLVFLGQGLKETQYF. The chain couples TRBV11-2 to TRBJ2-5, with 10 bases lining up with TRBD1. Looked up from germline, CDR1 is SGHAT and CDR2 is FQNNGV. This CDR3 is built from 18 residues. Trimming took 1 base from V and 3 from J; bases not matched to a gene: 11.

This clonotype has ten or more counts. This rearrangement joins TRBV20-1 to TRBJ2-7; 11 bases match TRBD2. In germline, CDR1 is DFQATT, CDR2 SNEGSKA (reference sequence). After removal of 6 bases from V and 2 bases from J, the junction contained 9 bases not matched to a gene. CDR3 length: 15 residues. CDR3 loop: CSANSPGLAAYEQYF. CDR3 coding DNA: TGCAGTGCGAATTCTCCGGGACTAGCGGCCTACGAGCAGTACTTC.

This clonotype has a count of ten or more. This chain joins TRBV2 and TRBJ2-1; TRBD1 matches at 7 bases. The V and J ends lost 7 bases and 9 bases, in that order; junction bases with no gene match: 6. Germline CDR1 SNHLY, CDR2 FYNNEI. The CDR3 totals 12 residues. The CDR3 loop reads CASKGQNLEQFF. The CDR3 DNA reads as TGTGCCAGCAAGGGACAGAATCTTGAGCAGTTCTTC.

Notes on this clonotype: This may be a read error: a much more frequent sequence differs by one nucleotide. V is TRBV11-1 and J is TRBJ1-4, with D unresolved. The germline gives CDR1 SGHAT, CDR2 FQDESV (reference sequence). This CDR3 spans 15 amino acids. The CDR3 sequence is CASSSPTHSNEKLVF. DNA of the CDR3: TGTGCCAGCAGCTCCCCGACGCATTCAAATGAAAAACTGGTTTTT.

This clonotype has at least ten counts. CDR3 in amino acids: CASSPGIQETQYF. The CDR3 region has the DNA TGTGCCAGCTCACCAGGAATCCAAGAGACCCAGTACTTC. The chain links TRBV18 to TRBJ2-5; D is ambiguous. V lost 2 bases and J lost 1, with 5 bases in between. The CDR3 contains 13 residues. Germline CDR1 is KGHSH and CDR2 is LQKENI.

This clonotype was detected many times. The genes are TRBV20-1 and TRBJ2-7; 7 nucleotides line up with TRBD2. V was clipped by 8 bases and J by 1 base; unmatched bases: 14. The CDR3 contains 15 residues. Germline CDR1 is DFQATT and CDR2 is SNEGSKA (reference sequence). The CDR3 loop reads CSNIDGAGASYEQYF. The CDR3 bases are TGCAGTAACATAGACGGCGCGGGAGCTTCCTACGAGCAGTACTTC.

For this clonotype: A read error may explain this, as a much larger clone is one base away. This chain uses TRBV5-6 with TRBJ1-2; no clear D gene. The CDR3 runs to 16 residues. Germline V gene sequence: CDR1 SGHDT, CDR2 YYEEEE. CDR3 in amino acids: CVSSLRNTRKTYGYTF. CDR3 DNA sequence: TGTGTCAGCAGTTTACGCAATACTCGAAAGACCTATGGCTACACCTTC.

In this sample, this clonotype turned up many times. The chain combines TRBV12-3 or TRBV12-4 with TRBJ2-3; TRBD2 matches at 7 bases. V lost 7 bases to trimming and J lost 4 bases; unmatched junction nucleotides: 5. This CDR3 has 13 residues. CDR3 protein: CASTQGRADTQYF. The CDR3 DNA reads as TGTGCCAGCACACAAGGGAGGGCAGATACGCAGTATTTT.